This paragraph reports one TCR beta chain. This clone was observed a single time. The antigen it binds to is not known. Base qualities are missing; no much larger clone stands one base away. This specimen belongs to a study of OX40 agonist ivuxolimab in advanced cancers. For the wider study: Ivuxolimab was an agonistic, fully human IgG2 monoclonal antibody directed against OX40 (CD134), a costimulatory receptor. Intravenous ivuxolimab was administered to patients every 2 weeks at six dose levels: 0.01, 0.1, 0.3, 1.5, 3 and 10 mg/kg. Of the approximately 53 patients in dose escalation, about 20 had hepatocellular carcinoma, some 15 had melanoma, 9 had renal cell carcinoma and 9 had head and neck cancer. The dose-escalation cohort was 82.7% male with a mean age of roughly 62 years, ranging from 23 to 79. Patients were allowed to have had prior anti-PD-1, anti-PD-L1 or anti-CTLA-4 therapy, and approximately 39% of the dose-escalation patients had been treated with checkpoint inhibitors. Three dose-escalation patients achieved partial responses, one with hepatocellular carcinoma and two with cutaneous melanoma. Peripheral TCRbeta sequencing aimed to test whether ivuxolimab altered TCR sequence diversity and caused clonal T-cell expansion. The paper covers the monotherapy dose-escalation part of the phase I ivuxolimab trial, which included N of about 56 patients. On the study overall, not on this receptor specifically: At doses of 0.1 to 3.0 mg/kg, clonal expansion of both CD4+ and CD8+ T cells in blood was seen between baseline and week 6. Antigen specificity was not determined for the clonally expanded peripheral T cells. Low levels of normalized T-cell clonal expansion were also seen in some patients who did not respond. On average, CD8+ T cells showed more expanded clones than CD4+ T cells after ivuxolimab. In the 0.1-3.0 mg/kg groups, partial responders had among the lowest normalized peripheral clonal expansion, particularly in CD8+ T cells.

CDR1 and CDR2 are read off the germline V gene as MDHEN and SYDVKM. Between the V and J ends, shortened by 11 bases and 4 bases respectively, the junction contains 35 bases. The CDR3, cysteine through phenylalanine, is 19 amino acids long. CDR3 DNA is the only sequence kept; it has 57 bases, read in frame from the first base. Genomic DNA was isolated from the sorted cells so that the TCRbeta CDR3 region could be sequenced. TCRbeta CDR3 regions were sequenced using the immunoSEQ Assay. TCRdb mirrors the immuneACCESS table, restricted to in-frame sequences. Some clones are absent from its copies; in checked studies, under half trace to an unresolved V gene, and the reason for the others is unknown. This sample lists tens of thousands of clones; about 88% were detected once. The ten biggest clones cover more than 10% of the sample. The trial excluded patients who had a history of autoimmune disease or who were on systemic immunosuppression. Peripheral blood for TCR sequencing was collected from all dose cohorts at baseline, on cycle 4 day 1, and on cycle 7 day 1. The samples were taken from a phase I, first-in-human, multicenter, open-label dose-escalation trial of ivuxolimab. Adults with locally advanced or metastatic head and neck squamous cell, hepatocellular, melanoma or renal cell carcinoma were enrolled in the trial. Before TCR sequencing, CD4+ and CD8+ T cells were separately sorted from peripheral blood.

This specimen was CD4+ or CD8+ T cells sorted from blood, taken in a trial of the OX40 agonist ivuxolimab. In this chain, TRBV28 is recombined with TRBJ1-1; the D gene is possibly TRBD1, with 5 bases matching. This TCR derives from an adult with an advanced solid tumor such as melanoma, head and neck, liver or kidney cancer. The DNA sequence reads TGTGCCGTATCCGAACAGGTGGTTTTTAAGAGAGAGTCGGGCACTGAAGCTTTCTTT. It is translated as CAVSEQVVFKRESGTEAFF.